This T cell receptor beta chain is drawn from a study of shared clonotypes between healthy human individuals. Study at large: Aged between 18 and 49, the donors were a couple of women and three men.

Comment on this clone: The antigen is not known.

TCRdb's table, derived via immunoSEQ multiplex PCR, lists solely in-frame clones and lacks some. The profile shows 2 million to 3 million clones, approximately 93% of them singletons. Overall study findings and caveats: Having only a few donors restricted how much genetic and exposure-history diversity was captured. The study's rarefaction showed incomplete sorted-subset sequencing despite large depth. Non-shared clonotypes had lower generation probabilities than clonotypes shared by all four sorted-subset donors.

The receptor's source is a man aged 18 to 30 in good health. Some clones in this sample may be carry-over from other donors' samples. The specimen sequenced was naive CD4+ T cells from PBMCs. Noted subset: CD45RA+ positively selected.

CDR3 sequence: CASSFQGLLETQYF. The CDR3 DNA reads as TGCGCCAGCAGCTTCCAGGGGCTCTTGGAGACCCAGTACTTC. The V and J genes are TRBV5-1 and TRBJ2-5, with D tentatively TRBD1 (6 bases). The CDR3 is 14 residues long. Trimming removed 2 bases from V and 5 bases from J, with 13 bases in between. Germline CDR1 reads SGHRS; CDR2 reads YFSETQ.